These 10 T cell receptor beta chains were sequenced from one sample in a study of cytomegalovirus exposure and HLA in healthy donors (dated by TCRdb to 2016 to 2017). The library relied on the immunoSEQ multiplex PCR assay. TCRdb re-hosts the immuneACCESS table, in-frame sequences only. Its copies lack some clones; in the studies checked, an unresolved V gene accounts for under half of them, and the cause for the rest is not known. The sample has about 150,000 clones on record, about 86% of them singletons. The ten largest clones add up to 20% to 25% of the sample. Sequencing input: PBMCs. The receptors derive from a man aged 18 to 29 in good health and CMV-seropositive.

This clone was seen a few times. The chain recombines TRBV19 with TRBJ1-2; 7 bases line up with TRBD1. The CDR3 sequence is 12 residues long. Trimming cost V 5 bases and J 6 bases; bases outside gene matches: 3. CDR1 and CDR2 (germline): LNHDA, SQIVND (reference sequence). The CDR3 DNA is TGTGCCAGTAGTCTGACAGGGAATGGCTACACCTTC. Translation gives CASSLTGNGYTF.

This chain uses TRBV25-1 with TRBJ2-1, with D tentatively TRBD1 (5 bases). The germline V gene encodes CDR1 MGHDK and CDR2 SYGVNS. The CDR3 totals 14 residues. V lost 3 bases and J lost 2, with 8 bases in between. The CDR3 nucleotides read TGTGCCAGCAGTGAGACAGCCGCCTACAATGAGCAGTTCTTC. Amino acids: CASSETAAYNEQFF.

The gene calls are TRBV29-1 and TRBJ2-7; D possibly corresponds to TRBD2 (6 bases). Germline lookup yields CDR1 SQVTM and CDR2 ANQGSEA. V gave up 4 bases and J gave up 0 bases, with 10 bases separating them. The CDR3 contains 13 residues. The CDR3 nucleotides read TGCAGCGTTGCCCCTAGCGCCTCCTACGAGCAGTACTTC. It encodes CSVAPSASYEQYF.

This clone has a single count. The genes are TRBV4-3 and TRBJ1-4, with a weak D call TRBD1 (5 bases). The CDR3 runs 15 residues. The germline CDR1 and CDR2 sequences are LGHNA and YSLEER. Trimming took off 0 bases at V and 7 bases at J, with 12 bases between the two ends. The CDR3 bases are TGCGCCAGCAGCCAAGATGGGGGGGGTGGTGAAAAACTGTTTTTT. It specifies CASSQDGGGGEKLFF.

J is TRBJ2-7 and V is TRBV2; 7 nucleotides match TRBD1. The J segment lost 2 bases and the V segment lost 7 bases, leaving 8 bases of the junction unmatched. The CDR3 consists of 14 residues. CDR1 SNHLY and CDR2 FYNNEI come from the germline V gene. DNA of the CDR3: TGTGCCAGCACTTTGGACAGGAGCACCTACGAGCAGTACTTC. It codes for CASTLDRSTYEQYF.

The chain uses TRBV6-5 and TRBJ1-1; 7 nucleotides line up with TRBD1. Trimming cost V 4 bases and J 1 base; bases outside gene matches: 6. Germline CDR1 MNHEY, CDR2 SVGAGI. CDR3 length equals 15 residues. DNA of the CDR3: TGTGCCAGCAGTTTCCAGGGGGGAGGGAACACTGAAGCTTTCTTT. Protein sequence: CASSFQGGGNTEAFF.

The chain has TRBV13 and TRBJ2-2; the D is unclear. CDR1 and CDR2 from the germline V gene are PRHDT and FYEKMQ (reference sequence). This CDR3 is 14 amino acids long. With 1 base removed from V and 5 bases from J, the gap between germline ends came to 8 bases. The CDR3 sequence: CASSLERGTGELFF. The CDR3 nucleotides read TGTGCCAGCAGCTTAGAACGCGGAACCGGGGAGCTGTTTTTT.

This clone was counted only a few times. The rearrangement links TRBV27 to TRBJ1-3; a possible D gene is TRBD1 (6 bases). V was pared by 5 bases and J by 4 bases, with 15 bases between. Looked up from germline, CDR1 is MNHEY and CDR2 is SMNVEV (reference sequence). This CDR3 has 15 residues. This CDR3 is CASSPQGAWGNTIYF. The CDR3 DNA reads TGTGCCAGCAGTCCACAGGGAGCGTGGGGAAACACCATATATTTT.

This chain joins TRBV30 and TRBJ2-5; D ambiguous. Germline values: CDR1 GTSNPN, CDR2 SVGIG (reference sequence). The CDR3 runs 15 residues. Trimming took 0 bases from V and 7 from J, leaving 18 bases between them. The CDR3 sequence is CAWSVVRPLVRTQYF. DNA of the CDR3: TGTGCCTGGAGTGTAGTGCGTCCCCTTGTACGGACCCAGTACTTC.

The rearrangement links TRBV7-2 to TRBJ2-7; 11 bases align to TRBD2. V gave up 5 bases and J gave up 6 bases; unmatched junction bases: 6. CDR1 is SGHTA, CDR2 FQGNSA, per germline. CDR3 size: 14 residues. CDR3 DNA sequence: TGTGCCAGCAGCCCCACTAGCGGGGGAGGCGAGCAGTACTTC. Translation gives CASSPTSGGGEQYF.